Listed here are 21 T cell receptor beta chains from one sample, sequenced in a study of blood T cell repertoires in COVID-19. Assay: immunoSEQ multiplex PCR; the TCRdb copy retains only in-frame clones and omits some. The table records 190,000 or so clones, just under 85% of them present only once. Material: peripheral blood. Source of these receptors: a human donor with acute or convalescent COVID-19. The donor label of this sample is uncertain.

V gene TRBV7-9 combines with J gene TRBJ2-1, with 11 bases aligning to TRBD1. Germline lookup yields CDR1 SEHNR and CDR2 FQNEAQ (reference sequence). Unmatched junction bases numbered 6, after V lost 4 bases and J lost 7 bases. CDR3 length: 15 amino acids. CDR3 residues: CASSSGQGAGNEQFF. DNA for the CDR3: TGTGCCAGCAGCTCCGGACAGGGGGCTGGTAATGAGCAGTTCTTC.

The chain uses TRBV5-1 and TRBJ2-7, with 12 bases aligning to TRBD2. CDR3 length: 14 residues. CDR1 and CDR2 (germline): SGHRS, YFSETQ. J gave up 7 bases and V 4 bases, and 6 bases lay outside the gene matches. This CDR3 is CASSTLAGGGEQYF. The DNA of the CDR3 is TGCGCCAGCAGCACACTAGCGGGAGGCGGAGAGCAGTACTTC.

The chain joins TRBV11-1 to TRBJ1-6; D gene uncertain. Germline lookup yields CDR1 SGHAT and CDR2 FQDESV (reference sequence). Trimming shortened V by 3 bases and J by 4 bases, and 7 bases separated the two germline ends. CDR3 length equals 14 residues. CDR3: CASSLRGYNSPLHF. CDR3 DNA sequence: TGTGCCAGCAGCTTGCGGGGTTATAATTCACCCCTCCACTTT.

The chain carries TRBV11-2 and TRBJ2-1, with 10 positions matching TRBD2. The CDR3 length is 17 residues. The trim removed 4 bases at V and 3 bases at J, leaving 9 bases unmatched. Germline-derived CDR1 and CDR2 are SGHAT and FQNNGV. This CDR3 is CASSWNARTSGYNEQFF. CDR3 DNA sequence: TGTGCCAGCAGCTGGAATGCTCGGACTAGCGGCTACAATGAGCAGTTCTTC.

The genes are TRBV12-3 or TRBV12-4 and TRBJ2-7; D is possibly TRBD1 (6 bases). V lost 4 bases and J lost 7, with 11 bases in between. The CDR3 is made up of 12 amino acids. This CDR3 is CASSSPRGEQYF. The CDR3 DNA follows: TGTGCCAGCAGTTCGCCTAGGGGGGAGCAGTACTTC.

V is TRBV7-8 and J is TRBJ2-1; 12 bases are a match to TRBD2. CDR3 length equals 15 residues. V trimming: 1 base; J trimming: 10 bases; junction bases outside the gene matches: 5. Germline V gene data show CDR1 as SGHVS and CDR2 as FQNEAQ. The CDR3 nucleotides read TGTGCCAGCAGCTTAGGACTAGCGGGAGTTGGGGAGCAGTTCTTC. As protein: CASSLGLAGVGEQFF.

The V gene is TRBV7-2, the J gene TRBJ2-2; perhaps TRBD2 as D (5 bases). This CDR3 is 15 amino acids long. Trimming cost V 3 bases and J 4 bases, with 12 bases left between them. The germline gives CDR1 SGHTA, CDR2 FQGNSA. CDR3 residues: CASSLQRSSTGELFF. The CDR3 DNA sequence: TGTGCCAGCAGCTTGCAGCGGTCGAGCACCGGGGAGCTGTTTTTT.

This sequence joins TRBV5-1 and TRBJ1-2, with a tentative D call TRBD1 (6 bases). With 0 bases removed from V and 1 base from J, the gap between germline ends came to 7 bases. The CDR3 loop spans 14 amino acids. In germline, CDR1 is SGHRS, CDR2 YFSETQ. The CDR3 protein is CASSLGQVNYGYTF. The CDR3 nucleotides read TGCGCCAGCAGCTTGGGACAGGTTAACTATGGCTACACCTTC.

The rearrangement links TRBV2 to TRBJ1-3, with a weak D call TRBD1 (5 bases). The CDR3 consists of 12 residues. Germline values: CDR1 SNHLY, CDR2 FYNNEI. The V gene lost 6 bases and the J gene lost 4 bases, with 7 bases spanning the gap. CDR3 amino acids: CASRRQGNTIYF. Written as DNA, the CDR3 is TGTGCCAGCAGAAGACAGGGAAACACCATATATTTT.

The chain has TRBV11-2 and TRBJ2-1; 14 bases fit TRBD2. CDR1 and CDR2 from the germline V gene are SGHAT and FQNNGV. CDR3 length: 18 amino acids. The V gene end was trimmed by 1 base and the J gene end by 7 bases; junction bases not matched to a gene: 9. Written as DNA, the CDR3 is TGTGCCAGCAGCTTAGGCCCTCGGACTAGCGGGAGGAGGAATGAGCAGTTCTTC. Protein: CASSLGPRTSGRRNEQFF.

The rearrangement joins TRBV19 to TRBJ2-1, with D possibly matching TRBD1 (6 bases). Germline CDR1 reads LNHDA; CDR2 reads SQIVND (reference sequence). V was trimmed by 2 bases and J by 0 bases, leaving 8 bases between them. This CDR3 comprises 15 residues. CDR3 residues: CASSIRTASYNEQFF. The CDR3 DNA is TGTGCCAGTAGTATAAGGACAGCCTCCTACAATGAGCAGTTCTTC.

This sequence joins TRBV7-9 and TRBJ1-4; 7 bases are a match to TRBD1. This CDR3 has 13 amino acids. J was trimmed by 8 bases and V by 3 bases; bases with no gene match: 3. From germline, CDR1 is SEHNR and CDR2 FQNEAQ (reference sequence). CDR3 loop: CASSFDRDEKLFF. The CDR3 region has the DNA TGTGCCAGCAGCTTTGACAGGGACGAAAAACTGTTTTTT.

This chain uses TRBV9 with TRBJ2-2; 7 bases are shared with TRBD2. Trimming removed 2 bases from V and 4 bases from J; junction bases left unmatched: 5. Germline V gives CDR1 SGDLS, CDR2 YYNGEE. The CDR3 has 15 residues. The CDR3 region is CASSVAGAVTGELFF. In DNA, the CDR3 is TGTGCCAGCAGCGTCGCGGGAGCGGTCACCGGGGAGCTGTTTTTT.

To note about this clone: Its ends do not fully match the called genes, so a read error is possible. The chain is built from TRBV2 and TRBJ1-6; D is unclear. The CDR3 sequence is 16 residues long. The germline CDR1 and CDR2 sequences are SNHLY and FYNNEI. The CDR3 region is CASSPTRRTADSPLYF. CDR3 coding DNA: TGTGCCAGCAGTCCTACACGTCGAACCGCGGATTCACCCCTCTACTTT.

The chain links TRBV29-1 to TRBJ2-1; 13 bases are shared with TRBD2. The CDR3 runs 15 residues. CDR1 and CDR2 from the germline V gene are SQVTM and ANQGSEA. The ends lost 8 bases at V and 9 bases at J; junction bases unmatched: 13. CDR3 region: CSTGTLAGGRGEQFF. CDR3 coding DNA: TGCAGCACCGGTACACTAGCGGGAGGGCGAGGTGAGCAGTTCTTC.

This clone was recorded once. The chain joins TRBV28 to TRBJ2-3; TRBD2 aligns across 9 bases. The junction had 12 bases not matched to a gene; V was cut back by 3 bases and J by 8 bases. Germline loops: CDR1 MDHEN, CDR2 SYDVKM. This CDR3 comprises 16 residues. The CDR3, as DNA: TGTGCCAGCAGTTTGGGGTCTAGCGGGGAGGGAGGTACGCAGTATTTT. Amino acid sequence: CASSLGSSGEGGTQYF.

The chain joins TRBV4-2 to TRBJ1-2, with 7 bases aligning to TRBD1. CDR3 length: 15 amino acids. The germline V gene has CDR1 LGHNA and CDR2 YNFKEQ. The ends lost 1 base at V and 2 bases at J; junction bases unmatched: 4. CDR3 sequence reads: CASSQVTGENYGYTF. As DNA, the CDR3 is TGTGCCAGCAGCCAAGTTACAGGGGAGAACTATGGCTACACCTTC.

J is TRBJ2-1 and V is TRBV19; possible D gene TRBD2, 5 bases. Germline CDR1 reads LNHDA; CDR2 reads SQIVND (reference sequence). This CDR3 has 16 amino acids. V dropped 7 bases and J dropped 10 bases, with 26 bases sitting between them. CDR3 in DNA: TGTGCCAGTATCAATGTTGGAGGCCCTACTCGAGGGGAGCAGTTCTTC. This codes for CASINVGGPTRGEQFF.

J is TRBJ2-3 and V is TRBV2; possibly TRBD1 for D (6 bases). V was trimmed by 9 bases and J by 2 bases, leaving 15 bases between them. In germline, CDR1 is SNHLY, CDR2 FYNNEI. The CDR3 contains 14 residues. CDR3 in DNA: TGTGCCAGATCCCTGGGACACGACACAGATACGCAGTATTTT. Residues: CARSLGHDTDTQYF.

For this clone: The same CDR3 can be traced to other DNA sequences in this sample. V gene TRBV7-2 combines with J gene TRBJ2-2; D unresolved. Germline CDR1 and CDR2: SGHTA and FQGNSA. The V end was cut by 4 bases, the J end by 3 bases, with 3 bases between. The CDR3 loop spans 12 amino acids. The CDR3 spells CASSSYTGELFF. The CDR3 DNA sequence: TGTGCCAGCAGCTCCTACACCGGGGAGCTGTTTTTT.

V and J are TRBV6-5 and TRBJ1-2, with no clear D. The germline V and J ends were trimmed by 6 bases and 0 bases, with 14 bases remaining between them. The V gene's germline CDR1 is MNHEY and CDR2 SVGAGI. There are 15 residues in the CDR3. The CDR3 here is CASRRRTLANYGYTF. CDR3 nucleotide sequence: TGTGCCAGCAGACGCCGAACCTTAGCTAACTATGGCTACACCTTC.